This T cell receptor (beta chain) was sequenced for a study of blood T cell repertoires in COVID-19. Study-wide context: PBMCs, B-cell-depleted T cells, or T cells provided the cDNA or gDNA that made up the material.

The CDR3 contains 12 residues. Germline V CDR1 and CDR2: SGHDT, YYEEEE. V trimming: 4 bases; J trimming: 14 bases; junction bases outside the gene matches: 5. Using immunoSEQ multiplex PCR, the repertoire was profiled, and TCRdb retains in-frame clones only, with some absent. The repertoire holds about 30,000 clones, 85% to 90% seen once, with approximately 24% in the top ten. Sequences were obtained from peripheral blood. The chain uses TRBV5-6 and TRBJ1-6; 8 bases agree with TRBD1. This sequence was found in a human donor in a cohort sampled during active COVID-19. CDR3 sequence reads: CASSLGQGALHF. In DNA, the CDR3 is TGTGCCAGCAGCCTCGGACAGGGTGCCCTCCACTTT.